The entry below describes one TCR beta chain. Its target antigen remains unknown. Per-nucleotide qualities are absent, and no much larger clonotype sits a single base away. The germline V gene encodes CDR1 SGHRS and CDR2 YFSETQ. The CDR3 numbers 15 residues from cysteine through phenylalanine. This entry keeps only the CDR3 DNA: 45 bases, framed from base 1. At the junction V is shortened by 4 bases and J by 0 bases; bases outside the gene matches: 6. The donors belonged to the validation cohort of about 130 subjects, which was separate from the approximately 700-subject first cohort. Receptor amplification or capture employed the immunoSEQ multiplex PCR assay. The original methods were these. A statistical classification framework was built to diagnose cytomegalovirus status from the catalog of TCR beta chain sequences. The source is immuneACCESS, and TCRdb retained only in-frame sequences with V and J called. Part of the clones is not carried over; for the studies checked, unresolved V genes explain less than half of this, and the remainder is unexplained. V and J calls and clone size come straight from that table; D and trimming were deduced from the DNA. A total of about 140,000 clones appear in this sample, roughly four fifths of them only once. 30% of the sample is taken by the ten largest.

The data belong to a study of cytomegalovirus exposure and HLA in healthy donors (dated by TCRdb to about 2017). Study-wide context: A later analysis indicated that the 110 or so validation repertoires were generated on the platform also employed for the 600 to 750 repertoires of the first cohort. To predict cytomegalovirus infection status, the study combined high-throughput TCR immunosequencing, statistical association of individual TCRs with disease status, and machine learning. In addition to the first cohort of 666 subjects, a separate validation cohort of 120 different subjects was used. The study aimed to test whether cataloging public T cell receptors could reveal signatures of past pathogen exposure.

Summary of the overall study and its limitations: The validation cohort had no HLA typing available for a later analysis, so co-occurrence within that cohort was assessed over all 120 repertoires. The authors suggested that the approach could potentially be generalized to other disease states and immunological phenotypes. Across donors, most TCR sequences were observed very rarely, whereas some public TCRs were present in many individuals. In vitro tests confirmed that three of the cytomegalovirus-associated TCR beta chains recognize cytomegalovirus antigens. In a later analysis, TCRs clustered in the first cohort were found to also tend to co-occur in the roughly 130 validation repertoires, with over 90% of cluster scores above 0. The classifier was reported to diagnose cytomegalovirus status with high specificity and sensitivity in both the original cohort and the validation cohort. In the study, roughly 160 TCR beta chains were listed as associated with cytomegalovirus.

In this chain, TRBV5-1 is recombined with TRBJ1-2; 7 bases in between match TRBD1. This TCR was sampled from a man aged 25-45 years in good health and CMV-seropositive. Specimen: PBMCs. The CDR3 is CASSPDRITNYGYTF. The bases are TGCGCCAGCAGCCCGGACAGGATTACTAACTATGGCTACACCTTC.